The clone carrying this T cell receptor (beta chain) appeared a few times. What it recognizes is unknown. Germline CDR1 is SGHNT and CDR2 is YYREEE (reference sequence). This CDR3 comprises 13 residues. V lost 4 bases and J lost 4, with 12 bases in between. TCRdb itself ran the 5' RACE reads through MiXCR, one entry per CDR3 protein. Of about 230,000 distinct CDR3 sequences in the sample, less than 7.5% are singletons; the top ten hold approximately 0.99%. This entry belongs to a study of T cells after yellow fever vaccination. Study observations and caveats: Post-booster samples contained most primary-vaccination clones (around 96% CD4, approximately 88% CD8).

V and J are TRBV5-4 and TRBJ2-7, with D unclear. The sequences come from CD4+ T cells sorted from PBMCs, collected on the day of the yellow fever booster vaccination. The clonotype comes from a man between 25 and 39 years old who received the YFV17D yellow fever vaccine. The CDR3 DNA sequence: TGTGCCAGCAGCCTAGACCTATTTTACGAGCAGTACTTC. As protein: CASSLDLFYEQYF.